The T cell receptor (beta chain) under discussion was sequenced for a study of regulatory T cells in long-lasting Graves disease (dated by TCRdb to the early 2020s). In terms of the full investigation: Newly diagnosed Graves' disease patients had taken antithyroid drugs for less than 3 months. Persistent Graves' disease patients were compared with newly diagnosed Graves' disease patients by peripheral blood TCR sequencing and RNA sequencing. The study was conducted in China and was registered as a clinical trial. A total of some 35 samples underwent TCR sequencing: around 13 from persistent and about 20 from newly diagnosed Graves' disease patients. Study-wide findings and limitations: Because the primary lesion, thyroid tissue, could not be accessed, the study looked at peripheral blood alone. The authors acknowledged the small sample size as a limitation that may reduce accuracy. Persistent Graves' disease patients showed lower TCR Shannon entropy and fewer highly expanded clones than newly diagnosed patients, suggesting clonal expansion. More public clonotypes were shared among persistent patients (about 2,800) than among newly diagnosed patients (roughly 1,000). Sequencing and analysis were restricted to the TCR beta chain.

This clonotype was detected many times. Its antigen target is currently unknown. No clone much larger than this one lies a single base away; base qualities are absent. The library came from multiplex PCR. TCRdb names Illumina HiSeq 4000 as the instrument used. TCR beta libraries were built with iRepertoire HTBI primers and Arm-PCR amplification of CDR3 regions. Before sequencing, the PCR products went through gel purification. In the original analysis: Gene usage analysis of CDR3 amino acid clonotypes relied on the roughly 67 TRBV and 14 TRBJ segments identified across samples. Filtered high-quality paired reads were merged into contigs using COPE and FqMerger. Contigs were aligned with BLAST to IMGT TRBV, TRBD and TRBJ reference genes, and CDR3 was defined per IMGT. Clonotypes above 0.1% frequency were classified as highly expanded clones. Shannon entropy was used to measure repertoire diversity, and the Gini coefficient was used to measure V-J evenness. Public clonotypes were defined as clonotypes shared by more than one individual. TCRdb cleaned the public reads at Q25 with fastp, built clones with MiXCR and kept in-frame beta chains. One record per CDR3 amino acid sequence lists the most common genes and DNA. TCRdb's processing, not the authors' own work, is the source of the V and J calls. The sample table shows approximately 480,000 distinct CDR3 sequences, and about a sixth are seen once. Clones ranked in the top ten supply 12% of the sample.

The sample's time point label, decoded: newly diagnosed GD, antithyroid drugs for less than 3 months. For both TCR sequencing and RNA sequencing, RNA was extracted from PBMCs in TRIzol. Graves' disease was diagnosed according to American Thyroid Association guidelines. Patients for the study were recruited at an endocrinology department in Xi'an, China. From each patient, nine milliliters of peripheral blood was collected into an EDTA anticoagulant tube. PBMCs were isolated by Ficoll Paque Plus density gradient separation without further T cell sorting. An Agilent 2100 Bioanalyzer and agarose gel were used to check RNA quality, and a NanoDrop 2000 was used to measure RNA concentration. The sample was also reused in another study, on T cells in Graves' hyperthyroidism and ophthalmopathy. The second study reports: Stable Graves' hyperthyroidism was defined as no progression to ophthalmopathy during 18 months of follow-up. The hyperthyroidism patients were between 18 and 65 years old and newly diagnosed, with a disease duration of less than 2 months. Patients with uncontrolled infections, other autoimmune diseases, pregnancy or lactation were excluded. Diagnoses were established on the basis of clinical symptoms, serum thyroxine and TRAb, thyroid ultrasound, and orbital computed tomography. For the first round of RT-PCR on the TCR CDR3, the HTBI primer set was used together with the Qiagen OneStep RT-PCR kit. Most expanded thyroid clonotypes (frequency above 0.001) were also detected in blood, suggesting blood repertoires may reflect thyroid immune responses. A model built on a 13 V-J signature distinguished ophthalmopathy from stable hyperthyroidism, reaching 87.88% sensitivity and about 81% specificity in cross-validation and 80%/75% in testing. In validation, the model predicted progression to ophthalmopathy with over 60% sensitivity and 72% to 85% specificity, a median of about six months before onset. To identify distinguishing TCR V-J signatures, a discovery cohort of about 100 patients was used, comprising 40 to 45 with Graves' ophthalmopathy and some 60 with stable Graves' hyperthyroidism. Whether ophthalmopathy could be predicted prospectively was tested in an independent validation cohort made up of some 20 hyperthyroidism patients plus 17 patients who later progressed to ophthalmopathy. The 100 discovery patients were randomly split 7:3 into training and test sets. In addition, the study compared T-cell repertoires in thyroid tissue and in blood from a handful of Graves' hyperthyroidism patients. After sampling, hyperthyroidism patients received methimazole starting at 30 mg daily, and ophthalmopathy patients received high-dose intravenous methylprednisolone. A second multiplex PCR round built the libraries, followed by size selection and purification. The libraries were sequenced on an Illumina HiSeq2000 using paired-end 100 bp reads. SOAPnuke was used to process the raw data, removing reads that contained adapters or uncalled bases, had a mean Phred below 15, or lacked an exact match to the constant primer or identifier. COPE v1.2.5 was used to merge high-quality paired reads, and clonotypes were defined as unique nucleotide sequences. Clonotypes were aligned to IMGT TRBV, TRBD and TRBJ reference segments using MiTCR v1.1. Only V-J combinations with frequency above 0.0001, covering about 99% of repertoires, were analysed. The TCS score was defined as F50 (clonal expansion) divided by E x V (chaos), with BLOSUM62-based TCRdist calculated between CDR3 peptides within each V-J. Welch's t-statistics and random forest reduced around 510 V-J features to roughly 13, which were used in a naive Bayes classifier (R e1071). No statistical method was used to set the sample size in advance, and investigators knew the group allocation. The paper reports TCR Vbeta CDR3 sequencing of about 140 peripheral blood samples: approximately 43 ophthalmopathy, about 75 hyperthyroidism and about 17 progressor patients.

The sequencing used peripheral blood mononuclear cells (PBMCs), collected at new diagnosis, from a patient treated with antithyroid drugs. This clonotype was sampled from a man aged 35 to 55 with Graves disease. Donor details come from another sample of the same person, matched by shared clones.

The CDR3 amino acid sequence is: CASSLPPAGDTEAFF. The sequenced DNA is TGTGCCAGCAGCTTACCCCCGGCGGGGGACACTGAAGCTTTCTTT. The sequence is built from TRBV7-2 and TRBJ1-1; tentative D gene TRBD1, with 5 bases matching. From its cysteine to its phenylalanine, the CDR3 spans 15 amino acids. Left in the record is the CDR3 DNA by itself, 45 bases read in frame from the first base. The junction shows trimming of 2 bases on V and 3 bases on J, plus 13 bases between the germline ends. Based on the germline V gene, the CDR1 and CDR2 sequences are SGHTA and FQGNSA.